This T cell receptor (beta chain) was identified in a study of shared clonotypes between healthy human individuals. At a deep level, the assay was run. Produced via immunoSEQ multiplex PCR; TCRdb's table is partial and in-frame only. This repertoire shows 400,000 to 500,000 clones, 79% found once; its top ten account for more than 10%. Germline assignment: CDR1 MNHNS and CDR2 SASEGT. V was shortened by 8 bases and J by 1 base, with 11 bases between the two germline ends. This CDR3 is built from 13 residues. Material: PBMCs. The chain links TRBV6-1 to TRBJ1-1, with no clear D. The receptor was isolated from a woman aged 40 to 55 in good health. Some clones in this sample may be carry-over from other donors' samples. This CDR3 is CASYEVWNTEAFF. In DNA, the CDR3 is TGTGCCAGCTACGAGGTTTGGAACACTGAAGCTTTCTTT.